A selection of T cell receptor beta chains follows, all from one sample in a study of blood T cell repertoires in COVID-19. Produced via immunoSEQ multiplex PCR; TCRdb's table is partial and in-frame only. The sample has about 190,000 clones; 88% are singletons. Sample: peripheral blood. The source is a man aged 18 to 30 with active or convalescent COVID-19. Both conserved end residues are part of each CDR3. The D gene is left open where the match is weak. Clone size is not always given. Where it is, it says once, few, many or a class for expanded clones.

cdr3_length: 16
v_call: TRBV11-2
clone_size: -
j_call: TRBJ1-3
d_call: TRBD1
cdr3_aa: CASSLARQGAGNTIYF
cdr3_nt: TGTGCCAGCAGCTTAGCTCGACAGGGGGCTGGAAACACCATATATTTT

cdr3_length: 14
v_call: TRBV29-1
clone_size: -
j_call: TRBJ2-5
d_call: TRBD2
cdr3_aa: CSVARGTGQETQYF
cdr3_nt: TGCAGCGTTGCGCGGGGGACGGGTCAAGAGACCCAGTACTTC

cdr3_length: 15
v_call: TRBV19
clone_size: -
j_call: TRBJ1-2
d_call: -
cdr3_aa: CASSATVGWRGGYTF
cdr3_nt: TGTGCCAGTAGTGCGACAGTGGGGTGGCGCGGTGGCTACACCTTC

cdr3_length: 14
v_call: TRBV19
clone_size: -
j_call: TRBJ1-2
d_call: -
cdr3_aa: CASSIRPSNYGYTF
cdr3_nt: TGTGCCAGTAGTATCAGGCCCTCCAACTATGGCTACACCTTC

cdr3_length: 14
v_call: TRBV5-1
clone_size: -
j_call: TRBJ1-5
d_call: -
cdr3_aa: CASSLEGLSQPQHF
cdr3_nt: TGCGCCAGCAGCTTGGAGGGGTTGTCTCAGCCCCAGCATTTT

cdr3_length: 15
v_call: TRBV5-5
clone_size: few
j_call: TRBJ1-1
d_call: TRBD1
cdr3_aa: CASSLLFRGITEAFF
cdr3_nt: TGTGCCAGCAGCTTGCTCTTCAGGGGGATCACTGAAGCTTTCTTT

cdr3_length: 14
v_call: TRBV6-4
clone_size: -
j_call: TRBJ1-2
d_call: TRBD1
cdr3_aa: CASSSFDREDGYTF
cdr3_nt: TGTGCCAGCAGTTCCTTCGACAGGGAGGATGGCTACACCTTC

cdr3_length: 16
v_call: TRBV7-9
clone_size: -
j_call: TRBJ2-3
d_call: TRBD2
cdr3_aa: CASSGRASGITDTQYF
cdr3_nt: TGTGCCAGCTCCGGGAGGGCTAGCGGGATAACAGATACGCAGTATTTT

cdr3_length: 12
v_call: TRBV10-3
clone_size: -
j_call: TRBJ1-1
d_call: TRBD1
cdr3_aa: CAAGQGLTEAFF
cdr3_nt: TGTGCCGCAGGACAGGGTTTGACTGAAGCTTTCTTT

cdr3_length: 13
v_call: TRBV7-2
clone_size: -
j_call: TRBJ1-1
d_call: -
cdr3_aa: CASSRDMNTEAFF
cdr3_nt: TGTGCCAGCAGCAGGGACATGAACACTGAAGCTTTCTTT

cdr3_length: 13
v_call: TRBV5-1
clone_size: -
j_call: TRBJ1-3
d_call: TRBD1
cdr3_aa: CASSLTGENTIYF
cdr3_nt: TGCGCCAGCAGCCTGACAGGGGAGAACACCATATATTTT

cdr3_length: 14
v_call: TRBV5-1
clone_size: -
j_call: TRBJ1-2
d_call: -
cdr3_aa: CASSPGLINYGYTF
cdr3_nt: TGCGCCAGCAGCCCCGGACTCATCAACTATGGCTACACCTTC

cdr3_length: 15
v_call: TRBV2
clone_size: -
j_call: TRBJ2-5
d_call: TRBD1
cdr3_aa: CASRVDRGLQETQYF
cdr3_nt: TGTGCCAGCAGGGTCGACAGGGGACTTCAAGAGACCCAGTACTTC

cdr3_length: 14
v_call: TRBV9
clone_size: -
j_call: TRBJ1-4
d_call: -
cdr3_aa: CASSEGLGPEKLFF
cdr3_nt: TGTGCCAGCAGTGAGGGACTAGGTCCTGAAAAACTGTTTTTT

cdr3_length: 14
v_call: TRBV11-2
clone_size: -
j_call: TRBJ2-7
d_call: -
cdr3_aa: CASSPVRGTYEQYF
cdr3_nt: TGTGCCAGCAGCCCGGTACGAGGGACCTACGAGCAGTACTTC

cdr3_length: 16
v_call: TRBV5-4
clone_size: -
j_call: TRBJ2-3
d_call: TRBD2
cdr3_aa: CASSKGTSGREDTQYF
cdr3_nt: TGTGCCAGCAGCAAGGGGACTAGCGGGAGAGAAGATACGCAGTATTTT

cdr3_length: 14
v_call: TRBV3-1/TRBV3-2
clone_size: -
j_call: TRBJ2-6
d_call: -
cdr3_aa: CASSLSAGANVLTF
cdr3_nt: TGTGCCAGCAGCCTCAGTGCTGGGGCCAACGTCCTGACTTTC

cdr3_length: 16
v_call: TRBV30
clone_size: -
j_call: TRBJ1-4
d_call: TRBD1
cdr3_aa: CASARDRTSTNEKLFF
cdr3_nt: TGTGCCAGTGCCCGGGACAGAACATCAACTAATGAAAAACTGTTTTTT

cdr3_length: 15
v_call: TRBV18
clone_size: -
j_call: TRBJ2-2
d_call: -
cdr3_aa: CASSTGFNQAGELFF
cdr3_nt: TGTGCCAGCTCTACGGGGTTTAACCAGGCCGGGGAGCTGTTTTTT

cdr3_length: 16
v_call: TRBV6-1
clone_size: few
j_call: TRBJ1-5
d_call: TRBD1
cdr3_aa: CASSEFIVAGGQPQHF
cdr3_nt: TGTGCCAGCAGTGAATTTATTGTGGCAGGGGGTCAGCCCCAGCATTTT

cdr3_length: 15
v_call: TRBV19
clone_size: -
j_call: TRBJ2-1
d_call: TRBD2
cdr3_aa: CASSDTGTSYNEQFF
cdr3_nt: TGTGCCAGTAGTGACACCGGGACTAGCTACAATGAGCAGTTCTTC

cdr3_length: 15
v_call: TRBV2
clone_size: -
j_call: TRBJ2-5
d_call: TRBD1
cdr3_aa: CASSYGGQGQETQYF
cdr3_nt: TGTGCCAGCAGTTACGGGGGACAGGGGCAAGAGACCCAGTACTTC

cdr3_length: 15
v_call: TRBV5-1
clone_size: -
j_call: TRBJ1-2
d_call: -
cdr3_aa: CASSLEPGNFYGYTF
cdr3_nt: TGCGCCAGCAGCTTGGAGCCAGGAAACTTCTATGGCTACACCTTC

cdr3_length: 14
v_call: TRBV6-2/TRBV6-3
clone_size: -
j_call: TRBJ1-5
d_call: TRBD1
cdr3_aa: CASSLHRGEQPQHF
cdr3_nt: TGTGCCAGCAGCCTCCACAGGGGGGAACAGCCCCAGCATTTT

cdr3_length: 13
v_call: TRBV5-1
clone_size: -
j_call: TRBJ2-3
d_call: -
cdr3_aa: CASSGGDTDTQYF
cdr3_nt: TGCGCCAGCAGCGGAGGGGACACAGATACGCAGTATTTT

cdr3_length: 13
v_call: TRBV4-3
clone_size: -
j_call: TRBJ1-1
d_call: -
cdr3_aa: CASALRGNTEAFF
cdr3_nt: TGCGCCAGCGCTCTCAGGGGGAACACTGAAGCTTTCTTT

cdr3_length: 15
v_call: TRBV30
clone_size: -
j_call: TRBJ1-5
d_call: TRBD1
cdr3_aa: CAWSPGQGAAQPQHF
cdr3_nt: TGTGCCTGGAGTCCCGGGCAGGGGGCCGCTCAGCCCCAGCATTTT

cdr3_length: 13
v_call: TRBV30
clone_size: -
j_call: TRBJ1-4
d_call: -
cdr3_aa: CAWSAGVAEKLFF
cdr3_nt: TGTGCCTGGAGCGCAGGGGTTGCTGAAAAACTGTTTTTT

cdr3_length: 13
v_call: TRBV27
clone_size: -
j_call: TRBJ2-1
d_call: -
cdr3_aa: CASSPGSYNEQFF
cdr3_nt: TGTGCCAGCAGCCCGGGATCCTACAATGAGCAGTTCTTC

cdr3_length: 14
v_call: TRBV2
clone_size: -
j_call: TRBJ1-2
d_call: -
cdr3_aa: CASSEAGRVYGYTF
cdr3_nt: TGTGCCAGCAGTGAAGCGGGGAGGGTCTATGGCTACACCTTC

cdr3_length: 16
v_call: TRBV19
clone_size: -
j_call: TRBJ2-2
d_call: -
cdr3_aa: CASSISLAGFAGELFF
cdr3_nt: TGTGCCAGTAGTATTTCTCTTGCGGGGTTCGCCGGGGAGCTGTTTTTT

cdr3_length: 15
v_call: TRBV5-4
clone_size: -
j_call: TRBJ2-5
d_call: TRBD2
cdr3_aa: CASSLGSGGQETQYF
cdr3_nt: TGTGCCAGCAGCTTGGGTAGCGGGGGTCAAGAGACCCAGTACTTC

cdr3_length: 16
v_call: TRBV27
clone_size: -
j_call: TRBJ2-5
d_call: TRBD2
cdr3_aa: CASSLLGTSEQETQYF
cdr3_nt: TGTGCCAGCAGTTTACTAGGGACTAGCGAACAAGAGACCCAGTACTTC

cdr3_length: 15
v_call: TRBV11-2
clone_size: once
j_call: TRBJ2-3
d_call: -
cdr3_aa: CASSLVLGRTDTQYF
cdr3_nt: TGTGCCAGCAGCTTAGTTTTGGGGAGGACAGATACGCAGTATTTT

cdr3_length: 14
v_call: TRBV10-3
clone_size: -
j_call: TRBJ2-1
d_call: TRBD1
cdr3_aa: CAISAWTGNNEQFF
cdr3_nt: TGTGCCATCAGTGCTTGGACAGGGAATAATGAGCAGTTCTTC

cdr3_length: 16
v_call: TRBV19
clone_size: -
j_call: TRBJ2-4
d_call: -
cdr3_aa: CASTGEVAGGRDIQYF
cdr3_nt: TGTGCCAGTACCGGGGAAGTGGCAGGGGGGAGAGACATTCAGTACTTC